By sample fraction, the clone carrying this T cell receptor (beta chain) is medium-sized (0.01 to 0.1%). Its antigen remains unidentified. The method was immunoSEQ multiplex PCR; TCRdb's version includes in-frame clones alone and lacks a portion of them. The sample has 48,000 or so clones, roughly 81% seen once; the top ten hold roughly 7%. The data are from a study of OX40 agonist ivuxolimab in advanced cancers. Study conclusions and caveats: More expanded clones were found, on average, in CD8+ than in CD4+ T cells.

Germline values: CDR1 SNHLY, CDR2 FYNNEI. The CDR3 contains 15 residues. V was pared by 3 bases and J by 1 base, with 10 bases between. The receptor was isolated from an adult with an advanced solid tumor such as melanoma, head and neck, liver or kidney cancer. The V gene is TRBV2, the J gene TRBJ1-5; D perhaps matches TRBD1 (5 bases). The sequenced sample was CD4+ or CD8+ T cells sorted from blood, obtained in a trial of the OX40 agonist ivuxolimab. CDR3 loop: CASSDWGGSNQPQHF. The CDR3 nucleotides are TGTGCCAGCAGTGACTGGGGGGGAAGCAATCAGCCCCAGCATTTT.